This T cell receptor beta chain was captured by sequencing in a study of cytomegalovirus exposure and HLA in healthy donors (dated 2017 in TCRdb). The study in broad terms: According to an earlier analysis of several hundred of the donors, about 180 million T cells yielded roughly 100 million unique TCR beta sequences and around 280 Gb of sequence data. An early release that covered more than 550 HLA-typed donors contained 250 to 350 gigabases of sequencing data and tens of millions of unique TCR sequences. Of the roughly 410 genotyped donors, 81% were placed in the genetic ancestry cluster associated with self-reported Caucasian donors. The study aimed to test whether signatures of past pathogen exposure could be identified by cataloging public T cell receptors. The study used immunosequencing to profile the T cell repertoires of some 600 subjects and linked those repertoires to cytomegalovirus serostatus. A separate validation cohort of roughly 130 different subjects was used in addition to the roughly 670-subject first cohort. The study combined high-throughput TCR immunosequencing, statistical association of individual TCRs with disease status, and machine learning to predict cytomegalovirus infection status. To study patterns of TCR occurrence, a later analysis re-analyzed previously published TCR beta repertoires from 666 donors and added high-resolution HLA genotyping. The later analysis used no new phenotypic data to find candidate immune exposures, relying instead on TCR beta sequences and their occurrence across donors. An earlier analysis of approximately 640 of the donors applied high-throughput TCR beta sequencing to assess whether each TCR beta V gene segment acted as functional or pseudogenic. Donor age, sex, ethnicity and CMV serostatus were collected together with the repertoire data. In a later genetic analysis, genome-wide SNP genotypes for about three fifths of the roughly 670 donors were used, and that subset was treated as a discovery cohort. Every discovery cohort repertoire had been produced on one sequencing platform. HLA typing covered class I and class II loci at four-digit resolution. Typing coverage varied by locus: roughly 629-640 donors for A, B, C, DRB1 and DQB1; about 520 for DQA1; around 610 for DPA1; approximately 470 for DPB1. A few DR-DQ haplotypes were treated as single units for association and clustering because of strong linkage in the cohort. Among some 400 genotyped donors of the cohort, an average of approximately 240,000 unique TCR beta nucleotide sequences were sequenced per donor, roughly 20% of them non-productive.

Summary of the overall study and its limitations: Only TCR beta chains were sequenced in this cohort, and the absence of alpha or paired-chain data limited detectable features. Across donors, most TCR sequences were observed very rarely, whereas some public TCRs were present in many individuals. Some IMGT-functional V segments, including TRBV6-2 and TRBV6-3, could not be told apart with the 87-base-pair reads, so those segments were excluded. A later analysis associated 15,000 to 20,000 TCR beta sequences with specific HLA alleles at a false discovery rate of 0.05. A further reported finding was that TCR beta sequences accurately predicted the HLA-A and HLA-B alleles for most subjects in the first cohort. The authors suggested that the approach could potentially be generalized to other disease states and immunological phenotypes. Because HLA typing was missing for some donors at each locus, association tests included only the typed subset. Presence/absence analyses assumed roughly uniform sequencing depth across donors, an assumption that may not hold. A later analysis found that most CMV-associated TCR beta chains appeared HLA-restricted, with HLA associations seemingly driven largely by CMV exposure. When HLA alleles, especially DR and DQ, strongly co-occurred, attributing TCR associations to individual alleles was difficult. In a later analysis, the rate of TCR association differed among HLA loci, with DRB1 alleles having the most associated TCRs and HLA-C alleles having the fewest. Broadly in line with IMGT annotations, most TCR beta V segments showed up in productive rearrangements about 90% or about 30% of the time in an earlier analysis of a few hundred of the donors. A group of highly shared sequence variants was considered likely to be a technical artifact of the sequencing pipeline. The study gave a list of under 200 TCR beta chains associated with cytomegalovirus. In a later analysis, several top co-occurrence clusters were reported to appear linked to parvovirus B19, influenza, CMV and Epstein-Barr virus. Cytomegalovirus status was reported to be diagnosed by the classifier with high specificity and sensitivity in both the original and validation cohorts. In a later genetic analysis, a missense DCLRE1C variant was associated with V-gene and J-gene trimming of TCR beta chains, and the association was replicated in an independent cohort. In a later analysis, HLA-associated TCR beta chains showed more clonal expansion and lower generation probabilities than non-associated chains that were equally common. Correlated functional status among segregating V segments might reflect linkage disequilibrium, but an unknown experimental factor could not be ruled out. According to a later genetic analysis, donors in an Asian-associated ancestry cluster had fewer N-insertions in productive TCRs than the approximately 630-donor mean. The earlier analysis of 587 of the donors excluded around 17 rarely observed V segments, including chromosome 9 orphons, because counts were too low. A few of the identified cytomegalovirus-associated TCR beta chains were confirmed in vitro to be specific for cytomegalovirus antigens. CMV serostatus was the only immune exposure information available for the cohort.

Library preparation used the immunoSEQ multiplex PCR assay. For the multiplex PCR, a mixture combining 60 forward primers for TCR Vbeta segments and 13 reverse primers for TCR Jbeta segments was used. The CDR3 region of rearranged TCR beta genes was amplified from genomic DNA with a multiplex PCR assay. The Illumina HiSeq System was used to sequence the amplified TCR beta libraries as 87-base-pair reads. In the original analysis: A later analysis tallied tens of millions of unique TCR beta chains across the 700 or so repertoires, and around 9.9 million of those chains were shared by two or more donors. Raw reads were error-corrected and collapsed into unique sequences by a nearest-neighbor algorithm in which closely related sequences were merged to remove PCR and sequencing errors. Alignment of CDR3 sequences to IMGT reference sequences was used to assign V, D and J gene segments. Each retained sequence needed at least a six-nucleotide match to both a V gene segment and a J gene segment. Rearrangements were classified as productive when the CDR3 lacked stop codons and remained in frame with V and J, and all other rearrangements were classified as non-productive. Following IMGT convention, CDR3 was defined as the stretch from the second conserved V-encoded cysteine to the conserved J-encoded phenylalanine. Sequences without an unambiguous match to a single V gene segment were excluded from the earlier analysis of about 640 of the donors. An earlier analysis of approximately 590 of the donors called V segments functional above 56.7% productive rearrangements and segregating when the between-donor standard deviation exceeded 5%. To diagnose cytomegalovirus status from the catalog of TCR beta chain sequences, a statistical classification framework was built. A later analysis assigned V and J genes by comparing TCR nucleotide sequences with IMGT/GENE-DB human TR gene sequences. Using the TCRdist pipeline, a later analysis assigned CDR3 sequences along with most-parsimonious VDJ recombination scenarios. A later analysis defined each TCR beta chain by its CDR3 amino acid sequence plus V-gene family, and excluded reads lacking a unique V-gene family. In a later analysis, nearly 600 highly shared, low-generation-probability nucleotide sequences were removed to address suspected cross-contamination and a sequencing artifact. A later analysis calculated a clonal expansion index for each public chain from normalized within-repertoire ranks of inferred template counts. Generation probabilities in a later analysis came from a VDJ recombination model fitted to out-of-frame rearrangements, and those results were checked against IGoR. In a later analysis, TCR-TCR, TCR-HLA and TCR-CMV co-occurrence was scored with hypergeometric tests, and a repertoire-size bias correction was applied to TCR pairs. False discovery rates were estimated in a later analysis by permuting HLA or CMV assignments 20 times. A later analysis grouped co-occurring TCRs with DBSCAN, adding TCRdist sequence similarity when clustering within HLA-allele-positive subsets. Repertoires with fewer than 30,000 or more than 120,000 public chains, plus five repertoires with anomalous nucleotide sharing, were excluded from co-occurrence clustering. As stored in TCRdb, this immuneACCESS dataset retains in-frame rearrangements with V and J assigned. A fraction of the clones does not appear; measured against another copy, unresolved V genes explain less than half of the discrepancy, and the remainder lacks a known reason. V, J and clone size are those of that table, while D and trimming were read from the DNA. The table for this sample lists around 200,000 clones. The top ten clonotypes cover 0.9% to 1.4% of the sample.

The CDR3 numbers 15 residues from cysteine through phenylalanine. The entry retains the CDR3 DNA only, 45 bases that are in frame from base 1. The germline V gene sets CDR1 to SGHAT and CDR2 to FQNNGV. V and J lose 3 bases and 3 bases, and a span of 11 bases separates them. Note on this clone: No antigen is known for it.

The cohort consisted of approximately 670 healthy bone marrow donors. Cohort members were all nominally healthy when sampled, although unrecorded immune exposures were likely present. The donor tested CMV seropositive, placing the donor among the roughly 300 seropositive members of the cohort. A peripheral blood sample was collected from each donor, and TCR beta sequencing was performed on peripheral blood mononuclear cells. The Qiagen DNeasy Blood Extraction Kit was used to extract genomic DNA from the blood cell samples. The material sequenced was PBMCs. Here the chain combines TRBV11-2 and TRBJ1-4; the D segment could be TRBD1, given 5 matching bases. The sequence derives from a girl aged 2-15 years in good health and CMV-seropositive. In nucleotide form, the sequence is TGTGCCAGCAGCTTTACGACAGCACCTAATGAAAAACTGTTTTTT. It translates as CASSFTTAPNEKLFF.